This passage covers 28 T cell receptor beta chains from one sample sequenced in a study of cytomegalovirus exposure and HLA in healthy donors. PCR used 60 Vbeta primers and 13 Jbeta primers. Repertoires were generated with immunoSEQ multiplex PCR, while TCRdb's copy carries only in-frame clones and drops some. The specimen's table records 50,000 or so clones. What was sequenced was PBMCs. These receptors were taken from a woman aged 35 to 49 in good health and CMV-seronegative.

The chain carries TRBV6-5 and TRBJ2-6; TRBD1 aligns across 7 bases. J gave up 2 bases and V 6 bases, and 4 bases lay outside the gene matches. The CDR3 is made up of 15 amino acids. In germline, CDR1 is MNHEY, CDR2 SVGAGI. The chain's CDR3 is CASRQGQAGANVLTF. CDR3 nucleotides: TGTGCCAGCAGACAAGGACAGGCTGGGGCCAACGTCCTGACTTTC.

With respect to this clone: Distinct nucleotide sequences in the sample also encode this CDR3. The gene calls are TRBV7-3 and TRBJ1-6; TRBD1 is a possible D gene (6 bases). The CDR3 runs 13 residues. From germline, CDR1 is SGHTA and CDR2 FQGTGA. The V and J ends lost 5 bases and 7 bases respectively, with 9 bases between them. The CDR3 protein is CASSAGTNSPLHF. The CDR3 DNA follows: TGTGCCAGCAGCGCCGGGACAAATTCACCCCTCCACTTT.

The chain employs TRBV5-4 and TRBJ1-2, with TRBD1 as a possible D gene (6 bases). This CDR3 has 15 amino acids. CDR1 is SGHNT, CDR2 YYREEE, per germline (reference sequence). Between the trimmed V and J ends, which lost 3 bases and 8 bases, there was a span of 20 bases. CDR3: CASSSLKDSNKGYTF. The CDR3 DNA reads TGTGCCAGCAGCTCCCTAAAGGACAGCAATAAAGGCTACACCTTC.

Of note for this clone: An end of the junction differs from the germline gene, which may be a read error. This sequence joins TRBV28 and TRBJ2-5, with D unclear. The CDR3 loop spans 11 amino acids. Germline V lookup: CDR1 MDHEN, CDR2 SYDVKM. The CDR3 loop is CARSSRETQYF. In nucleotides, the CDR3 is TGTGCCAGAAGTTCGAGAGAGACCCAGTACTTC.

The J gene is TRBJ1-1, the V gene TRBV7-2; weak D call: TRBD1 (6 bases). Germline V CDR1 and CDR2: SGHTA, FQGNSA. Trimming left V 1 base short and J 5 bases short, with 23 bases between. CDR3 length: 18 amino acids. The CDR3 coding sequence is TGTGCCAGCAGCTTAGTAAGTCTGCGTTGGGGGGGGCGAACTGAAGCTTTCTTT. Translated, it gives CASSLVSLRWGGRTEAFF.

The rearrangement links TRBV4-2 to TRBJ2-7; TRBD1 matches 11 bases. The trim removed 1 base at V and 2 bases at J, leaving 1 base unmatched. Per the germline V gene, CDR1 is LGHNA and CDR2 is YNFKEQ. The CDR3 totals 15 residues. CDR3 coding DNA: TGTGCCAGCAGCCAAGCGGACAGGGGGCCCTACGAGCAGTACTTC. Its translation: CASSQADRGPYEQYF.

The genes are TRBV4-2 and TRBJ2-3, with TRBD2 identical over 12 bases. The CDR3 has 16 amino acids. The V segment lost 4 bases and the J segment 2 bases; nucleotides outside the gene matches: 4. The germline CDR1 and CDR2 sequences are LGHNA and YNFKEQ. CDR3 region: CASSRRLAGDTDTQYF. CDR3 bases: TGTGCCAGCAGCCGACGACTAGCGGGGGACACAGATACGCAGTATTTT.

The V gene is TRBV28, the J gene TRBJ2-2; D unclear. The CDR3 contains 16 residues. Germline CDR1 is MDHEN and CDR2 is SYDVKM. The V gene lost 2 bases and the J gene lost 3 bases, with 13 bases spanning the gap. The chain's CDR3 is CASSLTGVGDTGELFF. As DNA, the CDR3 is TGTGCCAGCAGTTTAACCGGCGTAGGAGACACCGGGGAGCTGTTTTTT.

The rearrangement uses TRBV7-9 and TRBJ2-3; 9 bases are shared with TRBD2. Germline V gene lookup returns CDR1 SEHNR and CDR2 FQNEAQ (reference sequence). V lost 4 bases, J lost 0 bases, and 8 bases stayed unmatched. CDR3 length: 17 residues. Written as DNA, the CDR3 is TGTGCCAGCAGCTGGGACTTAGCGGGGGCTAGCACAGATACGCAGTATTTT. Its protein product is CASSWDLAGASTDTQYF.

The J gene is TRBJ2-1, the V gene TRBV5-5; TRBD2 is a possible D gene (6 bases). CDR3 length: 13 residues. V was trimmed by 0 bases and J by 6 bases, leaving 7 bases between them. Germline CDR1 SGHKS, CDR2 YYEKEE (reference sequence). The CDR3 is CASSLGGANEQFF. CDR3 in DNA: TGTGCCAGCAGCTTGGGCGGGGCCAATGAGCAGTTCTTC.

The genes are TRBV5-1 and TRBJ1-4, with D possibly TRBD1 on 5 matching bases. This CDR3 spans 15 amino acids. V was shortened by 0 bases and J by 8 bases, with 14 bases between the two germline ends. Per the germline V gene, CDR1 is SGHRS and CDR2 is YFSETQ. DNA for the CDR3: TGCGCCAGCAGCTTGGCGATGGGGGACTCGGAAAAACTGTTTTTT. Its translation is CASSLAMGDSEKLFF.

This chain joins TRBV6-1 and TRBJ1-4; 10 bases line up with TRBD1. Germline V gives CDR1 MNHNS, CDR2 SASEGT. The CDR3 sequence is 16 residues long. J gave up 1 base and V 4 bases, and 3 bases lay outside the gene matches. CDR3 coding DNA: TGTGCCAGCAGTGGACAGGGGGCTGTAACTAATGAAAAACTGTTTTTT. This translates into CASSGQGAVTNEKLFF.

This rearrangement joins TRBV10-3 to TRBJ2-2, with D perhaps matching TRBD1 (7 bases). Germline CDR1 and CDR2: ENHRY and SYGVKD. The CDR3 is 14 amino acids. Trimming took off 0 bases at V and 8 bases at J, with 10 bases between the two ends. CDR3: CAISESTGTGELFF. DNA for the CDR3: TGTGCCATCAGTGAGTCGACAGGGACTGGGGAGCTGTTTTTT.

The rearrangement joins TRBV28 to TRBJ1-6, with D tentatively TRBD1 (5 bases). From germline, CDR1 is MDHEN and CDR2 SYDVKM. V lost 3 bases and J lost 12, with 15 bases in between. The CDR3 is made up of 14 amino acids. This CDR3 reads CASSLNGGFRPLHF. The CDR3 DNA reads as TGTGCCAGCAGTTTGAACGGGGGTTTCCGACCCCTCCACTTT.

The chain uses TRBV18 and TRBJ2-1; maybe TRBD2 (5 bases). The CDR3 covers 12 residues. V was shortened by 3 bases and J by 10 bases, with 10 bases between the two germline ends. Germline CDR1 and CDR2: KGHSH and LQKENI. The CDR3 protein is CASSPGREEQFF. In nucleotides, the CDR3 is TGTGCCAGCTCACCTGGTAGGGAGGAGCAGTTCTTC.

V and J are TRBV11-2 and TRBJ2-5; perhaps TRBD2 as D (6 bases). Germline assignment: CDR1 SGHAT and CDR2 FQNNGV. The CDR3 consists of 16 residues. V gave up 4 bases and J gave up 5 bases, with 20 bases separating them. The CDR3 spells CASSSSARGSTETQYF. In DNA, the CDR3 is TGTGCCAGCAGCTCCTCCGCCCGGGGGAGCACGGAGACCCAGTACTTC.

The J gene is TRBJ2-5, the V gene TRBV5-1; 7 bases agree with TRBD1. The CDR3 length is 14 residues. V lost 3 bases to trimming and J lost 5 bases; unmatched junction nucleotides: 7. Germline-derived CDR1 and CDR2 are SGHRS and YFSETQ. In DNA form, the CDR3 reads TGCGCCAGCAGCTCAAGGCAGGGGGTGGAGACCCAGTACTTC. Translating gives CASSSRQGVETQYF.

The chain joins TRBV5-1 to TRBJ2-5; tentatively, D is TRBD2 (7 bases). Germline V gene data show CDR1 as SGHRS and CDR2 as YFSETQ. CDR3 size: 14 residues. Trimming removed 0 bases from V and 5 bases from J, with 11 bases in between. CDR3 loop: CASSLAGGWETQYF. CDR3 coding DNA: TGCGCCAGCAGCTTGGCGGGGGGCTGGGAGACCCAGTACTTC.

The chain couples TRBV30 to TRBJ1-1; D is uncertain. The V end lost 4 bases, the J end lost 4 bases, and 10 bases lay between the germline ends. This CDR3 is built from 12 residues. The germline V gene encodes CDR1 GTSNPN and CDR2 SVGIG (reference sequence). The CDR3 sequence: CAWTTSGTEAFF. CDR3 DNA: TGTGCCTGGACGACTAGTGGCACTGAAGCTTTCTTT.

The genes are TRBV6-9 and TRBJ1-3; 7 nucleotides agree with TRBD1. Germline CDR1 is MNHGY and CDR2 is SVAAGI. J lost 3 bases, V lost 0 bases, and 2 bases had no gene match. CDR3 length: 15 amino acids. The CDR3 bases are TGTGCCAGCAGTTATTCCCAGGGGGATGGAAACACCATATATTTT. Encoded protein: CASSYSQGDGNTIYF.

This chain links TRBV7-2 with TRBJ1-2; D remains unclear. Trimming removed 4 bases from V and 2 bases from J, with 14 bases in between. This CDR3 has 15 residues. Germline V gene lookup returns CDR1 SGHTA and CDR2 FQGNSA. The CDR3 DNA sequence: TGTGCCAGCAGCTCCAACAGAAGGAGGAACTATGGCTACACCTTC. It is translated as CASSSNRRRNYGYTF.

V usage is TRBV6-5 and J usage is TRBJ2-7; 16 positions agree with TRBD2. This CDR3 is built from 15 residues. Germline assignment: CDR1 MNHEY and CDR2 SVGAGI. J was trimmed by 5 bases and V by 6 bases; bases with no gene match: 4. CDR3 DNA: TGTGCCAGCAGGGGACTAGCGGGAGGGATGAACGAGCAGTACTTC. Translated: CASRGLAGGMNEQYF.

The chain has TRBV11-2 and TRBJ1-2, with a weak D call TRBD1 (6 bases). This CDR3 is built from 12 residues. The V gene's germline CDR1 is SGHAT and CDR2 FQNNGV. Between the trimmed V and J ends, which lost 11 bases and 7 bases, there was a span of 17 bases. The CDR3 spells CAPDRGAFGYTF. The CDR3 DNA sequence: TGTGCCCCGGATCGGGGGGCCTTTGGCTACACCTTC.

The J gene is TRBJ2-7, the V gene TRBV2; D remains ambiguous. Germline assignment: CDR1 SNHLY and CDR2 FYNNEI. The CDR3 totals 12 residues. The V end was cut by 6 bases, the J end by 9 bases, with 15 bases between. CDR3 residues: CASRTEASGQYF. Written as DNA, the CDR3 is TGTGCCAGCAGGACTGAGGCCTCCGGGCAGTACTTC.

The chain has TRBV20-1 and TRBJ1-2; no firm D call. V was clipped by 4 bases and J by 6 bases, with 6 bases between them. Germline V gives CDR1 DFQATT, CDR2 SNEGSKA (reference sequence). This CDR3 comprises 10 residues. This chain's CDR3 is CSATVDGYTF. The CDR3 nucleotides read TGCAGTGCTACAGTTGATGGCTACACCTTC.

V gene TRBV5-1 combines with J gene TRBJ2-7, with TRBD1 matching over 9 bases. Trimming at V came to 4 bases and at J to 2 bases, leaving 4 bases not matched to a gene. The CDR3 covers 14 residues. CDR1 and CDR2 (germline): SGHRS, YFSETQ. CDR3 residues: CASSEQGAAYEQYF. The CDR3 bases are TGCGCCAGCAGCGAACAGGGGGCGGCCTACGAGCAGTACTTC. Together with reference TRBV5-1 and TRBJ2-7, the CDR3 gives the full variable domain: KAGVTQTPRYLIKTRGQQVTLSCSPISGHRSVSWYQQTPGQGLQFLFEYFSETQRNKGNFPGRFSGRQFSNSRSEMNVSTLELGDSALYLCASSEQGAAYEQYFGPGTRLTVT.

The chain combines TRBV19 with TRBJ1-1; no clear D gene. CDR1 LNHDA and CDR2 SQIVND come from the germline V gene (reference sequence). Trimming removed 7 bases at V and 0 bases at J, with 9 bases between. The CDR3 extends over 13 amino acids. Here the CDR3 DNA reads TGTGCCAGTAACAGCAGGTTGAACACTGAAGCTTTCTTT. Its protein is CASNSRLNTEAFF.

The chain carries TRBV25-1 and TRBJ2-3; 7 bases fit TRBD2. In germline, CDR1 is MGHDK, CDR2 SYGVNS. The CDR3 has 15 amino acids. V trimming: 3 bases; J trimming: 1 base; junction bases outside the gene matches: 4. For the CDR3, the DNA is TGTGCCAGCAGTGACCCCACTAGCGGCACAGATACGCAGTATTTT. Translated, it gives CASSDPTSGTDTQYF.